This T cell receptor beta chain was identified in a study of T cell clonotyping in hematopoietic cell transplantation listed by TCRdb under 2021. Study-wide context: Pretransplant samples from recipients were collected after cytoreduction. Recruitment of patients was conducted between 2015 and January 2017, and follow-up was continued until late 2020 or death. The study collected 130 to 150 blood samples from some 35 consecutive transplant recipients and their related donors.

Per the publication, the time point label means: recipient sample about 28 days before transplant, after cytoreduction. Blood from recipients was drawn roughly 28 days before transplant, then again at days 30, 100 and 180 after transplant. Using Nuclei Lysis Solution, genomic DNA was extracted from unfractionated peripheral blood mononuclear cells that were either fresh or cryopreserved. Results the study describes overall, beyond this receptor: Just a small fraction of recipient repertoires overlapped with donor repertoires, and more than 95% appeared de novo at the given depth. The sample size was limited, and because cells were not sorted, the contributions of CD4 and CD8 repertoires could not be separated. Inverse Simpson Index values from donors and from recipients before transplant predicted broader TCR repertoire diversity after transplant. After transplant, TCR diversity in recipients dropped, and pathologically expanded clonotypes increased progressively from day 30 to day 180.

With the immunoSEQ assay, which is a bias-controlled multiplex PCR relying on V- and J-specific primers, TCR beta CDR3 regions were amplified from genomic DNA. In a second PCR step, the CDR3 amplicons were tagged with a proprietary barcode plus Illumina adapter sequences. An Illumina MiSeq instrument was used for sequencing of the CDR3 libraries. The published analysis was carried out like this. immunoSEQ Analyzer 3.0 was used for export and quality control, with R Bioconductor and Immunarch used for downstream analyses. Only productive rearrangements within the normalized downsampled data set were used in the calculation of repertoire metrics. In the normalized cohort, a clonotype counted as pathologically expanded if the clonotype was larger than 5 templates. The Inverse Simpson Index served as the measure of repertoire diversity. The non-normalized data set was used for CMV-specificity analyses so that all clonotypes could be captured. TCRdb stores this immuneACCESS table with in-frame sequences only. Part of the clones is absent; in the studies checked, under half of the shortfall reflects unresolved V genes, and no reason is known for the rest. Clone size and V and J calls were adopted from that table, with D and trimming inferred from the DNA. For this sample there are about 45,000 clones; roughly 80% appear just once. The ten top clones hold around 5.3% of the sample.

As for this clone: The specificity of this receptor is unknown. Nothing much larger sits one base from this clone, and base qualities are not available.

The V end loses 3 bases and the J end loses 3 bases, and a stretch of 13 bases separates them. CDR1 and CDR2 (SEHNR, FQNEAQ) derive from the germline V gene (reference sequence). Inclusive of the bounding cysteine and phenylalanine, the CDR3 is 15 residues long. Only the CDR3 region is kept as DNA, spanning 45 bases read in frame from base 1. This clonotype was sampled from a man in his sixties with myelodysplastic syndrome. Some clones in this sample may be carry-over from other donors' samples. This chain is built from TRBV7-9 and TRBJ2-3, with TRBD1 as a weak D call on 6 bases. Sequencing used peripheral blood mononuclear cells, obtained before stem cell transplant. DNA sequence: TGTGCCAGCAGCTTTAACAGGGCGCGGACAGATACGCAGTATTTT. This yields the protein CASSFNRARTDTQYF.